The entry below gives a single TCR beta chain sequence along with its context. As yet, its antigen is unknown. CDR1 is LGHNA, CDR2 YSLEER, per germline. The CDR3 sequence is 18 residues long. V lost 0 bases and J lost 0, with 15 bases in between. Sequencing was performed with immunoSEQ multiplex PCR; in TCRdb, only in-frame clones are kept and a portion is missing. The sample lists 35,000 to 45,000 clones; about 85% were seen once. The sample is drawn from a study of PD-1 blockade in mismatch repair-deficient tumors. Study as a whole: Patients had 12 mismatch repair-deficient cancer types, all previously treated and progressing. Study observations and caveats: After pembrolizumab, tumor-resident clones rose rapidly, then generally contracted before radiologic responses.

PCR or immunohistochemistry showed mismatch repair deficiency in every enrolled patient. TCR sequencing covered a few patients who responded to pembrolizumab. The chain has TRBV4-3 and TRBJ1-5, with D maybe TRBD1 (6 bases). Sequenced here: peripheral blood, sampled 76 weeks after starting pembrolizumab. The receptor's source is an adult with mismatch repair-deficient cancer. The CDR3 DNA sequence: TGCGCCAGCAGCCAAGAGGTTACAGGGATAGGTAGCAATCAGCCCCAGCATTTT. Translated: CASSQEVTGIGSNQPQHF.